This T cell receptor (beta chain) stems from a study of shared clonotypes between healthy human individuals. The CDR3 has 15 residues. Per the germline V gene, CDR1 is SGDLS and CDR2 is YYNGEE. The V and J ends lost 3 bases and 2 bases respectively, with 12 bases between them. TCRdb's table, derived via immunoSEQ multiplex PCR, lists solely in-frame clones and lacks some. This sample has roughly 1,100,000 clones, with around 74% found just once. This receptor was identified in a man aged 18-30 years in good health. J is TRBJ1-3 and V is TRBV9; D unresolved. Sequenced sample: memory CD4+ T cells sorted from blood. Sample subset: CD45RA-negative fraction. The CDR3 nucleotides read TGTGCCAGCAGCGCTAACACGGGAACTGGAAACACCATATATTTT. This encodes CASSANTGTGNTIYF.